This T cell receptor (beta chain) came from a study of blood T cell repertoires in COVID-19. As for the study in general: Samples taken during acute and convalescent COVID-19 were collected in the United States, Italy and Spain.

Each participant's cohort was designated according to participant-reported clinical history. Germline CDR1 is SQVTM and CDR2 is ANQGSEA. This CDR3 comprises 11 residues. The ends were cut back, 7 bases at V and 5 bases at J, with 11 bases in the middle. In the original workflow: Amplifying reference gene primers gave estimates of nucleated cell counts. TCRdb keeps only in-frame clones here, not all; method: immunoSEQ multiplex PCR. That table supplies the V and J calls and clone size; D and trimming were determined from the DNA. Found here are about 160,000 clones, about four fifths of them singletons; the top ten hold about 3.7%.

This sequence originates from a woman aged 60-75 years who had recovered from COVID-19. Sequenced material: PBMCs or T cells enriched from blood (not recorded which). The chain recombines TRBV29-1 with TRBJ1-2, with D possibly TRBD1 on 6 matching bases. DNA for the CDR3: TGCAGCGATGGACAGAAATATGGCTACACCTTC. Its protein product is CSDGQKYGYTF. The entire variable domain, with the rest obtained from reference TRBV29-1 and TRBJ1-2, is as follows: SAVISQKPSRDICQRGTSLTIQCQVDSQVTMMFWYRQQPGQSLTLIATANQGSEATYESGFVIDKFPISRPNLTFSTLTVSNMSPEDSSIYLCSDGQKYGYTFGSGTRLTVV.